Listed below are T cell receptor beta chains from one sample, sequenced in a study of patients and donors after allogeneic stem cell transplantation. Each CDR3 protein is one row after TCRdb ran MiXCR on the RT-PCR reads. The profile covers some 200,000 distinct CDR3 sequences, with around two fifths appearing a single time and 33% taken by the ten largest. Material: blood, either unsorted or a sorted T cell fraction (not recorded which). These receptors were obtained from a human donor who was either an allogeneic HSCT recipient or a stem cell or donor lymphocyte infusion donor (not recorded which). It is not recorded whose cells these are; they may come from a transplant donor. Each CDR3 is given with its conserved first and last residue. The D gene is left open where the match is weak. Clone sizes are given selectively: once, few, many, or a class where the clone is expanded.

TRBV29-1	-	TRBD2	TRBJ2-3	TGCAGCGTTGCCAGACTAGCGGGAGTCACAGATACGCAGTATTTT	CSVARLAGVTDTQYF
TRBV12-3/TRBV12-4	few	-	TRBJ2-2	TGTGCCAGCAGTTTGGGTAACAGGGTCGGCGGCACCGGGGAGCTGTTTTTT	CASSLGNRVGGTGELFF
TRBV5-5	few	-	TRBJ1-6	TGTGCCAGCAGGGGCATGGGTTATTCACCCCTCCACTTT	CASRGMGYSPLHF
TRBV7-2	-	TRBD1	TRBJ2-1	TGTGCCAGCGGACAGGGGTACTACAATGAGCAGTTCTTC	CASGQGYYNEQFF
TRBV28	few	-	TRBJ2-1	TGTGCCAGCAAGCCTACATTCCATGAGCAGTTCTTC	CASKPTFHEQFF
TRBV5-5	few	-	TRBJ1-1	TGTGCCAGCAGCCTATGGACAGTAGAGAACACTGAAGCTTTCTTT	CASSLWTVENTEAFF
TRBV12-3/TRBV12-4	many	-	TRBJ1-2	TGTGCCAGCTCCCTGGGGTACGGCCGCGTTGTTGGCTACACCTTC	CASSLGYGRVVGYTF
TRBV9	few	-	TRBJ1-3	TGTGCCAGCAGCGTAGCAGGTACAGGAAACACCATATATTTT	CASSVAGTGNTIYF
TRBV2	-	-	TRBJ1-5	TGTGCCAGCAGTGTGGGATTTAGCAATCAGCCCCAGCATTTT	CASSVGFSNQPQHF
TRBV7-8	-	-	TRBJ2-4	TGTGCCAGCAGCCGGAACCGGGACGGTGACCAGGAACCGCTAGCCAAAAACATTCAGTACTTC	CASSRNRDGDQEPLAKNIQYF
TRBV12-3/TRBV12-4	few	-	TRBJ2-1	TGTGCCAGCACGGGACTCATGTACAATGAGCAGTTCTTC	CASTGLMYNEQFF
TRBV7-9	once	-	TRBJ2-7	TGTGCCAGCAGCTTAGCGGTGGGATACCACGAGCAGTACTTC	CASSLAVGYHEQYF
TRBV29-1	-	TRBD1	TRBJ1-2	TGCAGCGTACCTAGACAGGGGGACCCCTATGGCTACACCTTC	CSVPRQGDPYGYTF
TRBV4-1	-	-	TRBJ1-2	TGCGCCAGCAGCCAGGCAGGAGGGGATTCTAGAGACTATGGCTACACCTTC	CASSQAGGDSRDYGYTF
TRBV21-1	-	-	TRBJ1-3	TGTGCCAGCAGCAAAGCTTTGGTCCTGATAAACACCATATATTTT	CASSKALVLINTIYF
TRBV9	few	TRBD1	TRBJ1-1	TGTGCCAGCAGCTCCCGAGACAGGGTAGGCACTGAAGCTTTCTTT	CASSSRDRVGTEAFF
TRBV27	-	-	TRBJ2-7	TGTGCCAGCAGTCTCACTACTAGCTACGAGCAGTACTTC	CASSLTTSYEQYF
TRBV7-8	-	TRBD1	TRBJ1-2	TGTGCCAGCAGCTTAGTCCAACAGGGGTCGTACTATGGCTACACCTTC	CASSLVQQGSYYGYTF
TRBV11-2	few	-	TRBJ1-2	TGTGCCAGCAGCTCCGGACCGGGACCCTATGGCTACACCTTC	CASSSGPGPYGYTF
TRBV4-3	few	-	TRBJ1-1	TGCGCCAGCAGCCGGATTGACAGGTTGAACACTGAAGCTTTCTTT	CASSRIDRLNTEAFF
TRBV4-3	-	-	TRBJ1-1	TGCGCCAGCAGCCAAGATGGGCGACAGTTCACTGAAGCTTTCTTT	CASSQDGRQFTEAFF
TRBV12-3/TRBV12-4	-	-	TRBJ1-1	TGTGCCAGCAGTTTGAACCGAGGGACAAGCACTGAAGCTTTCTTT	CASSLNRGTSTEAFF
TRBV12-3/TRBV12-4	-	-	TRBJ1-1	TGTGCCAGCAGCCTTAGTGAAGCTTTCTTT	CASSLSEAFF
TRBV29-1	-	-	TRBJ2-5	TGCAGCGCGGGGTTGGGGGCGGAGACCCAGTACTTC	CSAGLGAETQYF
TRBV12-3/TRBV12-4	few	-	TRBJ1-3	TGTGCCAGCAGTTTTTCAGGGAACTCTGGAAACACCATATATTTT	CASSFSGNSGNTIYF
TRBV7-6	-	-	TRBJ1-1	TGTGCCAGCAGCCTAGGGGAAAGAATGAACACTGAAGCTTTCTTT	CASSLGERMNTEAFF
TRBV28	-	TRBD1	TRBJ2-7	TGTGCCAGCAGTGGGGGACAGGGAGCCTACGAGCAGTACTTC	CASSGGQGAYEQYF
TRBV6-6	-	TRBD2	TRBJ2-1	TGTGCCAGCAGTTTGATCGGGAGGGCCCTGTATGAGCAGTTCTTC	CASSLIGRALYEQFF
TRBV12-3/TRBV12-4	many	-	TRBJ1-1	TGTGCCAGCAGTTTCCCAGGGGAGATCCTACCGGGCACTGAAGCTTTCTTT	CASSFPGEILPGTEAFF
TRBV2	-	TRBD2	TRBJ2-3	TGTGCCAGCAGGGATGCGGGAGGCACAGATACGCAGTATTTT	CASRDAGGTDTQYF
TRBV3-1	once	TRBD1	TRBJ2-7	TGTGCCAGCAACGGACAGGGGACCTATTACGAGCAGTACTTC	CASNGQGTYYEQYF
TRBV27	few	TRBD1	TRBJ1-4	TGTGCCAGCAGTTATACGGGACAGACTGAAAAACTGTTTTTT	CASSYTGQTEKLFF
TRBV4-1	-	-	TRBJ1-1	TGCGCCAGCAGCCAAGAGCCAAGGCAGTACGGATTGAACACTGAAGCTTTCTTT	CASSQEPRQYGLNTEAFF
TRBV2	-	-	TRBJ2-2	TGTGCCAGCAGTGGGTTAGCGAACACCGGGGAGCTGTTTTTT	CASSGLANTGELFF
TRBV2	few	TRBD1	TRBJ1-3	TGTGCCAGCAGGGGAACAGGGGCCACCCCGCATGGCTCTGGAAACACCATATATTTT	CASRGTGATPHGSGNTIYF
TRBV7-8	-	-	TRBJ2-3	TGTGCCAACAGCCGACTAGGCGGCACAGATACGCAGTATTTT	CANSRLGGTDTQYF
TRBV5-1	-	TRBD1	TRBJ2-2	TGCGCCAGCAGCTCCTTTGGACAGGGGAACACCGGGGAGCTGTTTTTT	CASSSFGQGNTGELFF
TRBV6-5	-	-	TRBJ2-7	TGTGCCAGCTCCCGACCCTCCTCCAACGAGCAGTACTTC	CASSRPSSNEQYF
TRBV3-1	few	TRBD1	TRBJ1-5	TGTGCCAGCAGCCAAGGGGGCAGGGGGATTCAGCCCCAGCATTTT	CASSQGGRGIQPQHF
TRBV9	few	TRBD2	TRBJ2-1	TGTGCCAGCGGGACTAGCGGGCGGAGCTCCTACAATGAGCAGTTCTTC	CASGTSGRSSYNEQFF
TRBV6-6	few	-	TRBJ1-2	TGTGCCAGCAGTTCGTCGGGGATCGAGGGCTACACCTTC	CASSSSGIEGYTF
TRBV12-3/TRBV12-4	once	TRBD2	TRBJ2-2	TGTGCCAGCAGCCTCGCTCTTGGACTAGCGTCCGGGGAGCTGTTTTTT	CASSLALGLASGELFF
TRBV7-3	-	-	TRBJ2-3	TGTGCCAGCAGCTTAACAGGGGGAGATACAGATACGCAGTATTTT	CASSLTGGDTDTQYF
TRBV4-3	-	-	TRBJ1-1	TGCGCCAGCAGCCAGGGCACAACAGGGCTGAGGAACACTGAAGCTTTCTTT	CASSQGTTGLRNTEAFF
TRBV29-1	-	-	TRBJ1-1	TGCAGCGTTCGGGGGGTTGAAGCTTTCTTT	CSVRGVEAFF
TRBV6-2/TRBV6-3	few	-	TRBJ2-1	TGTGCCAGCGAGATTAGCGGACTCTACAATGAGCAGTTCTTC	CASEISGLYNEQFF
TRBV4-1	few	-	TRBJ1-1	TGCGCCAGCAGCCAACCGACGGTGAACACTGAAGCTTTCTTT	CASSQPTVNTEAFF
TRBV6-6	-	-	TRBJ1-1	TGTGCCCTAACGAGGGGAGGAGGAGTCACTGAAGCTTTCTTT	CALTRGGGVTEAFF
TRBV10-3	few	TRBD2	TRBJ2-5	TGTGCCATCAGTGAGTTAGCGGGAGGGCCCCAAGAGACCCAGTACTTC	CAISELAGGPQETQYF
TRBV12-3/TRBV12-4	few	-	TRBJ1-6	TGTGCCAGCAGTTTCCAGGGGAGTGGCAATTCACCCCTCCACTTT	CASSFQGSGNSPLHF
TRBV7-8	-	TRBD1	TRBJ1-1	TGTGCCAGCAGCCCCGCTGGGACAGGGGTCGGTGAAGCTTTCTTT	CASSPAGTGVGEAFF